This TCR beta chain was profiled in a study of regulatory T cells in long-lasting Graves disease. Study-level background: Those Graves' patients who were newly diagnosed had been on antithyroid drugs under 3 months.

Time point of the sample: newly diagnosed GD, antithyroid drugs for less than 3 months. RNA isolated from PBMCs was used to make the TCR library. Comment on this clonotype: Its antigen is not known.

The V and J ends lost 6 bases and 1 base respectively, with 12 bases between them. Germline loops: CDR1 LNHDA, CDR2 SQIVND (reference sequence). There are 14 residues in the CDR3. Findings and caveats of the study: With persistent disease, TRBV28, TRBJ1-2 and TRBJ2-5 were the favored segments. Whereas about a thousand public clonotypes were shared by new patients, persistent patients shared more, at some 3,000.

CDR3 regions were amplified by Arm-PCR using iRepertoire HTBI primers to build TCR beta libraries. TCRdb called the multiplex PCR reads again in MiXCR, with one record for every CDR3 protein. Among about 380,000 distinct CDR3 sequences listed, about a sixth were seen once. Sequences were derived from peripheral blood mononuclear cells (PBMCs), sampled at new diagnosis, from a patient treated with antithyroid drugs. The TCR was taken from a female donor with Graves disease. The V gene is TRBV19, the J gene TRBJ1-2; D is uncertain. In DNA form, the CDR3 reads TGTGCCAGTAGAAGGACTGGCCTTAACTATGGCTACACCTTC. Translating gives CASRRTGLNYGYTF.